The present entry profiles one TCR beta chain with its context. These data come from a study of Graves' ophthalmopathy and Graves' hyperthyroidism. The CDR3 length is 13 residues. CDR1 is ENHRY, CDR2 SYGVKD, per germline. J lost 8 bases, V lost 7 bases, and 10 bases had no gene match. Amplification of TCR beta CDR3 regions used RNA transcripts. A first-round RT-PCR used HTBI primers, followed by a second-round multiplex PCR. TCRdb reprocessed the multiplex PCR reads with MiXCR, giving one entry per CDR3 protein. The sample yields 650,000 to 800,000 distinct CDR3 sequences, roughly two fifths seen once.

The gene calls are TRBV10-3 and TRBJ1-2; 7 nucleotides agree with TRBD1. The sequence derives from an adult man with Graves' ophthalmopathy. The material sequenced was peripheral blood. CDR3 loop: CAITRQGEGGYTF. The CDR3 DNA reads as TGTGCCATCACTCGACAGGGAGAGGGGGGCTACACCTTC.